In this sample, the clone carrying this T cell receptor beta chain turned up a few times. Germline CDR1 MNHNY, CDR2 SVGAGI (reference sequence). The CDR3 runs 13 residues. The V and J ends lost 2 bases and 4 bases respectively, with 8 bases between them. This entry comes from a study of technical replicates of blood from a few donors. Measured with immunoSEQ multiplex PCR; TCRdb has only the in-frame clones, and not every one. Here the sample spans about 53,000 clones, around 83% being singletons. The gene calls are TRBV6-6 and TRBJ1-1; the D is unclear. The sequencing sample was made of PBMCs. The clonotype was recovered from a human donor in good health. Some clones in this sample may be carry-over from other donors' samples. This CDR3 is CASSYGSGTEAFF. As DNA, the CDR3 is TGTGCCAGCAGTTACGGGAGCGGCACTGAAGCTTTCTTT.